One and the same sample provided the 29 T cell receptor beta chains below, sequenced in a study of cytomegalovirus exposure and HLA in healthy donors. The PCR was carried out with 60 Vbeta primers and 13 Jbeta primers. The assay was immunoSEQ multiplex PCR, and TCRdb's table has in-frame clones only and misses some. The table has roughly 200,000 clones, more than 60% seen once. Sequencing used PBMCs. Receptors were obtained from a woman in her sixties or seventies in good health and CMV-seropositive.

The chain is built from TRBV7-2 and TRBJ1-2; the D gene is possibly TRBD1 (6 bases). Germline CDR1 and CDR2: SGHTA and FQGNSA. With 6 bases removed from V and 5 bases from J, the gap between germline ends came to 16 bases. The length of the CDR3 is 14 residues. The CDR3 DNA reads TGTGCCAGCAGGACAGGAGTGGACTTTTATGGCTACACCTTC. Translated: CASRTGVDFYGYTF. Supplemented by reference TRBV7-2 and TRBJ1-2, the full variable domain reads GAGVSQSPSNKVTEKGKDVELRCDPISGHTALYWYRQSLGQGLEFLIYFQGNSAPDKSGLPSDRFSAERTGGSVSTLTIQRTQQEDSAVYLCASRTGVDFYGYTFGSGTRLTVV.

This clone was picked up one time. CDR3 sequence: CASSSPGQGENIQYF. The DNA of the CDR3 is TGTGCCAGCAGTTCTCCGGGACAGGGGGAAAACATTCAGTACTTC. The rearrangement links TRBV7-9 to TRBJ2-4; 11 bases line up with TRBD1. Germline V gene lookup returns CDR1 SEHNR and CDR2 FQNEAQ (reference sequence). This CDR3 is 15 amino acids long. The V gene end was trimmed by 6 bases and the J gene end by 5 bases; junction bases not matched to a gene: 6. Full variable domain (rest looked up from reference TRBV7-9 and TRBJ2-4): DTGVSQNPRHKITKRGQNVTFRCDPISEHNRLYWYRQTLGQGPEFLTYFQNEAQLEKSRLLSDRFSAERPKGSFSTLEIQRTEQGDSAMYLCASSSPGQGENIQYFGAGTRLSVL.

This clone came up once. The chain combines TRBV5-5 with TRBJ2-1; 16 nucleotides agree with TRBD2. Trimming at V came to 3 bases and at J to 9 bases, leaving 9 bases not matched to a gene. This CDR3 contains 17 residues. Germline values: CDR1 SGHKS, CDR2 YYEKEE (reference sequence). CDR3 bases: TGTGCCAGCAGCTACGGGACTAGCGGGGGGGCCGACAGTGAGCAGTTCTTC. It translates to CASSYGTSGGADSEQFF.

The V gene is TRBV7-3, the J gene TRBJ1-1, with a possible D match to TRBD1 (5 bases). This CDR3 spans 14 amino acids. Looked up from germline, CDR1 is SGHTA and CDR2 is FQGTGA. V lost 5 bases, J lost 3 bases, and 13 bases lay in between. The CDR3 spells CASSPKVGDTEAFF. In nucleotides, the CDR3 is TGTGCCAGCAGCCCGAAGGTAGGGGACACTGAAGCTTTCTTT. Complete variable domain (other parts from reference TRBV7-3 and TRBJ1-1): GAGVSQTPSNKVTEKGKYVELRCDPISGHTALYWYRQSLGQGPEFLIYFQGTGAADDSGLPNDRFFAVRPEGSVSTLKIQRTERGDSAVYLCASSPKVGDTEAFFGQGTRLTVV.

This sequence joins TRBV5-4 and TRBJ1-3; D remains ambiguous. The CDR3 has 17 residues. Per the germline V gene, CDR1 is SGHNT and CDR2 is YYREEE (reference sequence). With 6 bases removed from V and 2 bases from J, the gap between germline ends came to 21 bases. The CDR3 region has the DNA TGTGCCAGCACCCTCAAAGAACAGCCGACCACTGGAAACACCATATATTTT. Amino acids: CASTLKEQPTTGNTIYF.

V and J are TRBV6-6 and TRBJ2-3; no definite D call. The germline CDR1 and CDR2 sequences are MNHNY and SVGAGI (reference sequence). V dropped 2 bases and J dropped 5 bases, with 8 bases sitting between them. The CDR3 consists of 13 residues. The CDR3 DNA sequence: TGTGCCAGCAGTTACAGCTCGGGAGATACGCAGTATTTT. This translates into CASSYSSGDTQYF.

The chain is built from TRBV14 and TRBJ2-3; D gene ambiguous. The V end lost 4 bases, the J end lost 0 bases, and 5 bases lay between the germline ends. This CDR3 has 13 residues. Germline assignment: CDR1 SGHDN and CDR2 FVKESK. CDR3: CASSLRSTDTQYF. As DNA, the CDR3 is TGTGCCAGCAGCCTGAGAAGCACAGATACGCAGTATTTT.

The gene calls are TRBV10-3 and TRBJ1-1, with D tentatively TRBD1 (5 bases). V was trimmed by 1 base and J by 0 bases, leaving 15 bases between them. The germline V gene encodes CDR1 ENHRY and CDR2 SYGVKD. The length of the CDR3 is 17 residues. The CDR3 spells CAISEFRRVRVNTEAFF. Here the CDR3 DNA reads TGTGCCATCAGTGAGTTTCGCAGGGTCCGCGTGAACACTGAAGCTTTCTTT.

Written as DNA, the CDR3 is TGCGCCAGCAGCCAGCTTACAGGGGGCCTGAACACTGAAGCTTTCTTT. Protein product: CASSQLTGGLNTEAFF. The chain recombines TRBV5-1 with TRBJ1-1; 9 bases line up with TRBD1. This CDR3 has 16 residues. In germline, CDR1 is SGHRS, CDR2 YFSETQ. V was pared by 4 bases and J by 0 bases, with 7 bases of the junction left unmatched.

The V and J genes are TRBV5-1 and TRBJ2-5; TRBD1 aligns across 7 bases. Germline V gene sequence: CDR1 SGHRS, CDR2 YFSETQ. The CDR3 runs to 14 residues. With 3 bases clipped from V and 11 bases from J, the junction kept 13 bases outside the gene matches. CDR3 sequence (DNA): TGCGCCAGCAGCTGGGGGACAGCAGTAGGGGAGCAGTACTTC. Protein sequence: CASSWGTAVGEQYF.

The CDR3 DNA is TGTGCCAGCATCCCTGCCAGCGGGGGGGCCCATGAGCAGTTCTTC. Amino acids: CASIPASGGAHEQFF. The chain has TRBV6-1 and TRBJ2-1, with 10 bases identical to TRBD2. Losses at the gene ends were 7 bases for V and 8 bases for J; bases not matched to a gene: 11. Per the germline V gene, CDR1 is MNHNS and CDR2 is SASEGT. The CDR3 is made up of 15 amino acids.

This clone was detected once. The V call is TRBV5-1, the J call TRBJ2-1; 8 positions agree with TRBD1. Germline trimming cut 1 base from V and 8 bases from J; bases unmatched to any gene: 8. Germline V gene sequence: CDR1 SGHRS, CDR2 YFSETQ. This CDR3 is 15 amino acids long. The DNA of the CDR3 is TGCGCCAGCAGCTTGTATCCAGGGGGCGGCGATGAGCAGTTCTTC. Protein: CASSLYPGGGDEQFF.

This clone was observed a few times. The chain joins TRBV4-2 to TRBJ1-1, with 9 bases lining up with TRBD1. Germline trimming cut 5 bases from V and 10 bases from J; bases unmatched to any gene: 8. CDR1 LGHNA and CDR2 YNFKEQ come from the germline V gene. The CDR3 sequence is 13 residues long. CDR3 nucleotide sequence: TGTGCCAGCAGCTTGAAGGGACAGGGTATAGCTTTCTTT. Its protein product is CASSLKGQGIAFF.

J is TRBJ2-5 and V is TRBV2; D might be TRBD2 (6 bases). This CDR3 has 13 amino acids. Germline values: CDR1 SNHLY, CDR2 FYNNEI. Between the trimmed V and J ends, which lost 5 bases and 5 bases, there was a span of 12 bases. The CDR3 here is CASSTTSQETQYF. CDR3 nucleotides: TGTGCCAGCAGTACGACTAGTCAGGAGACCCAGTACTTC.

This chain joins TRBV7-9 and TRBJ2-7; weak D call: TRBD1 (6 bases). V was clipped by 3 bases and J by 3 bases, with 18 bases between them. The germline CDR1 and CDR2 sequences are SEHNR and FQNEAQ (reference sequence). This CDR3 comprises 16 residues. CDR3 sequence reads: CASSFHRDPLRYEQYF. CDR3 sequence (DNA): TGTGCCAGCAGCTTTCACAGGGATCCCCTCCGCTACGAGCAGTACTTC.

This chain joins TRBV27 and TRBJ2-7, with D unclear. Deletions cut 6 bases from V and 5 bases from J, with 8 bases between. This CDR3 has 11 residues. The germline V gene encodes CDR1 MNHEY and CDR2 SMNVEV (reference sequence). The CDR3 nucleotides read TGTGCCAGCAGCCGCGATCACGAGCAGTACTTC. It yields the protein CASSRDHEQYF.

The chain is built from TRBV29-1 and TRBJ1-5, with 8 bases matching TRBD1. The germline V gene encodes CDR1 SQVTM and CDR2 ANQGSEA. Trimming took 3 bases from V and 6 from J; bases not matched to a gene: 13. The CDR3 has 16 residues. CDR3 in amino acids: CSVDTRGQGRGQPQHF. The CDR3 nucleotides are TGCAGCGTTGACACCCGTGGACAGGGTAGGGGTCAGCCCCAGCATTTT.

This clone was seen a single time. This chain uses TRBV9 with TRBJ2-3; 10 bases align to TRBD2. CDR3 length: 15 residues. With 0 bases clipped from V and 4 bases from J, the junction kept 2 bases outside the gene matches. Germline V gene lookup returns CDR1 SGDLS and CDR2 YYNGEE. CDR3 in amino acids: CASSVGSGRADTQYF. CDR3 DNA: TGTGCCAGCAGCGTAGGGAGCGGGAGGGCAGATACGCAGTATTTT.

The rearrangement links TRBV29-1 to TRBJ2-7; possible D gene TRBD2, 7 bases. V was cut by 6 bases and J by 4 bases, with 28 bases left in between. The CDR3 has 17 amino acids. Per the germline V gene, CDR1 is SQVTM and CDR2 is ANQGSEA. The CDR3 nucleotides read TGCAGCGTCCGGGGGGCCCTTACAGGAATGGGAAATTACGAGCAGTACTTC. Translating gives CSVRGALTGMGNYEQYF.

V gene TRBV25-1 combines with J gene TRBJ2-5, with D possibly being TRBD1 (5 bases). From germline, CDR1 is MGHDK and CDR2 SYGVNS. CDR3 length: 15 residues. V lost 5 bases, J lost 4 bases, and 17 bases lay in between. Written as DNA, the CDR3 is TGTGCCAGCAGTCCAATGCTTTGGGGCCGAGAGACCCAGTACTTC. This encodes CASSPMLWGRETQYF.

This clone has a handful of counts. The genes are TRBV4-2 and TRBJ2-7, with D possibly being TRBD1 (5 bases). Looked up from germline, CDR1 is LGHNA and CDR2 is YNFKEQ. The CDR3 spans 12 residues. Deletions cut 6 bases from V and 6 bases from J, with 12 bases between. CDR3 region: CASRTEVGEQYF. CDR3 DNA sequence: TGTGCCAGCAGGACAGAGGTAGGCGAGCAGTACTTC.

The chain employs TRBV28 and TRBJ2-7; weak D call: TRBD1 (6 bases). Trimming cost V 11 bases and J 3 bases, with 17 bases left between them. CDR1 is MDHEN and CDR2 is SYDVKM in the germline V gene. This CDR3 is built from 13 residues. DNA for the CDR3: TGTGCCGGCCGGGTGACAGGAAGCTACGAGCAGTACTTC. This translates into CAGRVTGSYEQYF.

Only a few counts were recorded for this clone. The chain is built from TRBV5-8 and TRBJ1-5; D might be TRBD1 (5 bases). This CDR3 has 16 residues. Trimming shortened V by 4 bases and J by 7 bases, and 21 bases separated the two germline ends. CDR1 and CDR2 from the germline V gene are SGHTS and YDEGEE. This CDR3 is CASSLAGTKGGQPQHF. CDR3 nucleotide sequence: TGTGCCAGCAGCCTGGCGGGGACCAAGGGAGGACAGCCCCAGCATTTT.

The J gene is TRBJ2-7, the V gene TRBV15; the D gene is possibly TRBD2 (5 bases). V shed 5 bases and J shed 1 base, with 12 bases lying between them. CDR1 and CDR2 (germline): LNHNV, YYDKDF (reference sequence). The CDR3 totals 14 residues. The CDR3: CATSRSGFSYEQYF. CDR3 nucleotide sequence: TGTGCCACCAGCCGCAGCGGTTTTTCCTACGAGCAGTACTTC.

CDR3 coding DNA: TGTGCCAGTAGGCGGGGGGGCCTTGGCAATGAGCAGTTCTTC. Translating it yields CASRRGGLGNEQFF. V gene TRBV5-4 combines with J gene TRBJ2-1, with 9 positions matching TRBD2. The CDR3 is made up of 14 amino acids. With 8 bases clipped from V and 6 bases from J, the junction kept 9 bases outside the gene matches. Germline CDR1 and CDR2: SGHNT and YYREEE (reference sequence).

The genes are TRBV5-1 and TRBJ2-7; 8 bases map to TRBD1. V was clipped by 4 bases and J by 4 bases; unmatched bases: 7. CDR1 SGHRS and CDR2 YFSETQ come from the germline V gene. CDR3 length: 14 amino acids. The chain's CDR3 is CASSPRTGKYEQYF. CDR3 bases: TGCGCCAGCAGCCCCCGGACAGGGAAGTACGAGCAGTACTTC.

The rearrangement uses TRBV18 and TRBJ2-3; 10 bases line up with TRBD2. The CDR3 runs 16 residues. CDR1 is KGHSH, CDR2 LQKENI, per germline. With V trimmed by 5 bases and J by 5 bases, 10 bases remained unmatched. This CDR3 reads CASSATSGDPGDTQYF. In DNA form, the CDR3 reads TGTGCCAGCTCAGCTACTAGCGGGGATCCCGGAGATACGCAGTATTTT.

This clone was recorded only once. The CDR3 nucleotides are TGTGCCAGCAGTGTCCAGCCCTGGTCGCTAGCGGGAGTCGAGCAGTACTTC. Translated, it gives CASSVQPWSLAGVEQYF. The V call is TRBV2, the J call TRBJ2-7; 10 nucleotides align to TRBD2. The CDR3 spans 17 residues. V lost 4 bases and J lost 6; bases outside the gene matches: 15. Germline V gives CDR1 SNHLY, CDR2 FYNNEI. Complete variable domain (other parts from reference TRBV2 and TRBJ2-7): EPEVTQTPSHQVTQMGQEVILRCVPISNHLYFYWYRQILGQKVEFLVSFYNNEISEKSEIFDDQFSVERPDGSNFTLKIRSTKLEDSAMYFCASSVQPWSLAGVEQYFGPGTRLTVT.

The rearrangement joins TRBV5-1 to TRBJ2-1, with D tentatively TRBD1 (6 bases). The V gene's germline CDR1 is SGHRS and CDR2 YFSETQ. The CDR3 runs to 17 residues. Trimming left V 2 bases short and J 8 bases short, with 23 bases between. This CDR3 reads CASSLTRTGTGLDEQFF. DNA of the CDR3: TGCGCCAGCAGCTTAACCAGAACAGGGACCGGGCTTGATGAGCAGTTCTTC.